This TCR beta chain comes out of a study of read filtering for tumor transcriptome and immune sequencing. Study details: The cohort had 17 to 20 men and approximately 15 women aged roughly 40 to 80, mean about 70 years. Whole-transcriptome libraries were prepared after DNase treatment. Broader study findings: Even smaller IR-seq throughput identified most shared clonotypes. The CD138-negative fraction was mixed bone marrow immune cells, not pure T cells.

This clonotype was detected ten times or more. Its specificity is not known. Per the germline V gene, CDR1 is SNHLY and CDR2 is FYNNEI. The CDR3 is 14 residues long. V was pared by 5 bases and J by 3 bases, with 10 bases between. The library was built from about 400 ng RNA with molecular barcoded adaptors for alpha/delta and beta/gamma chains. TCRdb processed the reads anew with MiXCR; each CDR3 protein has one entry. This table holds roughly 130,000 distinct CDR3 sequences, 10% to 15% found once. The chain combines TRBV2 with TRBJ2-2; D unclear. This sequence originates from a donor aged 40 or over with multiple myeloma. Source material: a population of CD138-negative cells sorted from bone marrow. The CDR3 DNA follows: TGTGCCAGCAGTATAGGGTGGGACACCGGGGAGCTGTTTTTT. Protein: CASSIGWDTGELFF. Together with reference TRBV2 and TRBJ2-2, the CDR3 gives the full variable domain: EPEVTQTPSHQVTQMGQEVILRCVPISNHLYFYWYRQILGQKVEFLVSFYNNEISEKSEIFDDQFSVERPDGSNFTLKIRSTKLEDSAMYFCASSIGWDTGELFFGEGSRLTVL.